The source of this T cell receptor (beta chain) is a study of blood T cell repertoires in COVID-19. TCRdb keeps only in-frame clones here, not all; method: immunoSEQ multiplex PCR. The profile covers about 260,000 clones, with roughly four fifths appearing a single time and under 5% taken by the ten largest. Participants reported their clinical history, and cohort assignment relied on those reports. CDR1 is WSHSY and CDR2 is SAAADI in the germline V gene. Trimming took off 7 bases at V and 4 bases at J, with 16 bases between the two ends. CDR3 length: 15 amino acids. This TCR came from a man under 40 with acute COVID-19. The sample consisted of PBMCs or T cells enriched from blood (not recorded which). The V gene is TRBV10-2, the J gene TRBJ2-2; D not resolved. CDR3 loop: CASTATQSGTGELFF. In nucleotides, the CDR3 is TGCGCCAGCACGGCTACCCAATCGGGCACCGGGGAGCTGTTTTTT.